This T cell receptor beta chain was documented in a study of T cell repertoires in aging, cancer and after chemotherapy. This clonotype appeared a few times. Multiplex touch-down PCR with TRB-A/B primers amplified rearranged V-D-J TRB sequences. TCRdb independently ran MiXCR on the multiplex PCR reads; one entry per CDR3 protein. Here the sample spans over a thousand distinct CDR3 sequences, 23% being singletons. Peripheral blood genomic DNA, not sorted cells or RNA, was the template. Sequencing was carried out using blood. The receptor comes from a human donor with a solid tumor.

CDR3 coding DNA: TGCAGTGCTAGCCCGGGGGGGATCTACAATGAGCAGTTCTTC. This translates into CSASPGGIYNEQFF. The genes are TRBV20-1 and TRBJ2-1; 8 nucleotides match TRBD2. The CDR3 length is 14 residues. The V gene end was trimmed by 3 bases and the J gene end by 3 bases; junction bases not matched to a gene: 4. The germline gives CDR1 DFQATT, CDR2 SNEGSKA (reference sequence).